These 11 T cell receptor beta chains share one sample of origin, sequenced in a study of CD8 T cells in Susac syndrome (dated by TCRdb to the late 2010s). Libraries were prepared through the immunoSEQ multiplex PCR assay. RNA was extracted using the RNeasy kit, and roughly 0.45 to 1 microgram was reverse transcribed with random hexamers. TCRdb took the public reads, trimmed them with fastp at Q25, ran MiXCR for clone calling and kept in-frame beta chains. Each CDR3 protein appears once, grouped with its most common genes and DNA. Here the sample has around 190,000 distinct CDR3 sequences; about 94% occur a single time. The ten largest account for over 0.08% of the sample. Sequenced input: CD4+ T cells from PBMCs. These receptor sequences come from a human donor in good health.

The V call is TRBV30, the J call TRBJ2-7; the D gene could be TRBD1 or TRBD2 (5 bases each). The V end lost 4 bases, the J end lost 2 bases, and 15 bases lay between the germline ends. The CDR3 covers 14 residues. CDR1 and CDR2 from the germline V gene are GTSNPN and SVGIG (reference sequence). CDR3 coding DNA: TGTGCCTGGACCCCGAGGGACCGAACCTACGAGCAGTACTTC. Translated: CAWTPRDRTYEQYF.

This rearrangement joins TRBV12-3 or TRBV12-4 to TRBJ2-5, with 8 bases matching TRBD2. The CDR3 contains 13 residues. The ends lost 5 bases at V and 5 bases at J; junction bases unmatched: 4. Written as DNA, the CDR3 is TGTGCCAGCAGTCTCCGGGAGGGGGAGACCCAGTACTTC. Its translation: CASSLREGETQYF.

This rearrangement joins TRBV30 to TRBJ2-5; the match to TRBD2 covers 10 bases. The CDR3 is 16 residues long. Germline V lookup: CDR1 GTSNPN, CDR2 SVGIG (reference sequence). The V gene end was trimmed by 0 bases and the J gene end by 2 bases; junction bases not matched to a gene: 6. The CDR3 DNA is TGTGCCTGGAGTGTCCCCGCGACTAGCGGGCAAGAGACCCAGTACTTC. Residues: CAWSVPATSGQETQYF.

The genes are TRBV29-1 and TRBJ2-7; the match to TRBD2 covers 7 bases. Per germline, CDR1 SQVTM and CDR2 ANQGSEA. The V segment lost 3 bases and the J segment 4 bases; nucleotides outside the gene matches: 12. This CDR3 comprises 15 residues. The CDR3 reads CSVDSSGASGYEQYF. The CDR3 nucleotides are TGCAGCGTTGATTCGTCGGGTGCTAGCGGATACGAGCAGTACTTC.

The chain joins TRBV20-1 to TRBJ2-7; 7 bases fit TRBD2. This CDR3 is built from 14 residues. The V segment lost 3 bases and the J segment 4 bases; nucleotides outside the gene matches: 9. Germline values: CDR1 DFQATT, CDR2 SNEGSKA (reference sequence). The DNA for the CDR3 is TGCAGTGCTAGTGATGGCGGGAGAGGTTACGAGCAGTACTTC. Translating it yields CSASDGGRGYEQYF.

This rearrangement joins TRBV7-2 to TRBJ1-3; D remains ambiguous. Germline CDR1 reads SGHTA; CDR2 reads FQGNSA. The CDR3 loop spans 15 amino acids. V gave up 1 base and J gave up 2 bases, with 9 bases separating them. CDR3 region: CASSLVRQTGNTIYF. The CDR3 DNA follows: TGTGCCAGCAGCTTAGTTCGGCAGACTGGAAACACCATATATTTT.

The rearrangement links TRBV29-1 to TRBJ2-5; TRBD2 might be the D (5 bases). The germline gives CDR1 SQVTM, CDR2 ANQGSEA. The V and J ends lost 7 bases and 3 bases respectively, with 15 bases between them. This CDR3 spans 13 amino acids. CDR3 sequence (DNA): TGCAGCGCTGGGAGTAGTGGGGAAGAGACCCAGTACTTC. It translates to CSAGSSGEETQYF.

The CDR3 sequence: CASSPSRDSQETQYF. CDR3 bases: TGTGCCAGCTCACCATCCCGGGACAGCCAAGAGACCCAGTACTTC. The chain has TRBV18 and TRBJ2-5; TRBD1 matches at 7 bases. The CDR3 contains 15 residues. The V gene end was trimmed by 2 bases and the J gene end by 1 base; junction bases not matched to a gene: 4. Germline assignment: CDR1 KGHSH and CDR2 LQKENI.

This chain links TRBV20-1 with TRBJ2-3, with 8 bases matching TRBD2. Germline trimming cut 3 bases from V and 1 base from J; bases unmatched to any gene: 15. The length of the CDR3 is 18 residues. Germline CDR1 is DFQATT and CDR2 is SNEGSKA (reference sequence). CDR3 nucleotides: TGCAGTGCTAGGACAACTCCGGGACTAGGGACGGGCACAGATACGCAGTATTTT. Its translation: CSARTTPGLGTGTDTQYF.

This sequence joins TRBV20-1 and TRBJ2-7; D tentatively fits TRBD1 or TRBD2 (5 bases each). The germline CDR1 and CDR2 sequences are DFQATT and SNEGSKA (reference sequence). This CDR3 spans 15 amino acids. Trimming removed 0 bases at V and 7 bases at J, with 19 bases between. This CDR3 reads CSARDDSLGTREQYF. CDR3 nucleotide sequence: TGCAGTGCTAGAGACGACTCCCTAGGGACCCGGGAGCAGTACTTC.

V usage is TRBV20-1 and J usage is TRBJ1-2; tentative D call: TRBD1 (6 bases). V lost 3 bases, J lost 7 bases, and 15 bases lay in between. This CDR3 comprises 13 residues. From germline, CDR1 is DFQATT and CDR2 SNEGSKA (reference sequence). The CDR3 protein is CSASPEGERGYTF. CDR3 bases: TGCAGTGCTAGCCCTGAGGGGGAACGTGGCTACACCTTC.